In this sample, the clone carrying this T cell receptor (beta chain) turned up a few times. Its target is not known. The data were obtained in a study of response to subunit inactivated influenza vaccine. The CDR3 extends over 18 amino acids. Germline V gene lookup returns CDR1 SGHRS and CDR2 YFSETQ. Trimming took off 2 bases at V and 0 bases at J, with 18 bases between the two ends. TCRdb independently ran MiXCR on the RT-PCR reads; one entry per CDR3 protein. Altogether 550,000 to 800,000 distinct CDR3 sequences are present, about 15% being singletons, with the ten largest covering 5.5% to 8%. Study findings and constraints: After each seasonal influenza vaccination, few new T cells are recruited, the authors suggested.

Here the sequenced sample was PBMCs from blood, taken less than 15 days before vaccination. The receptor was isolated from a man in his fifties who received an inactivated influenza vaccine. The genes are TRBV5-1 and TRBJ2-1, with unresolved D. The CDR3 coding sequence is TGCGCCAGCAGCTTTGGACCCTTAGGAGTAAGCTCCTACAATGAGCAGTTCTTC. This translates into CASSFGPLGVSSYNEQFF.